These T cell receptor beta chains were read from a single sample in a study of neoadjuvant anti-PD-1 for oral cavity cancer. TCRdb's copy holds only in-frame clones and misses some; the assay was immunoSEQ multiplex PCR. The sample contains thousands of clones, 65% to 85% of which appear only once. The sequencing here drew on PBMCs, taken before nivolumab (anti-PD-1) treatment. The receptors were gathered from a person between 35 and 79 years old with oral cavity squamous cell carcinoma. The conserved cysteine and the conserved F or W are not part of the CDR3 here. Fields, in order: V gene, CDR3 protein.

V: TRBV7-2; CDR3: ASSLVGPPGELF
V: TRBV4-2; CDR3: ASSQDLSGKNIQY
V: TRBV15; CDR3: ATSRDVSGWETQY
V: TRBV10-3; CDR3: AISEGQGARSGNTIY
V: TRBV6-1; CDR3: ASSGVQNTGELF
V: TRBV29-1; CDR3: SVRREDTKLF
V: TRBV2; CDR3: AGAGTGHEKLF
V: TRBV6-5; CDR3: ASSYSQGFNQPQH
V: TRBV27; CDR3: ASSLSGMGNQPQH
V: TRBV19; CDR3: ASSPQGATDTQY
V: TRBV7-9; CDR3: ASSLGRGQTGYT
V: TRBV9; CDR3: ASSVGTEYTGELF
V: TRBV4-3; CDR3: ASSRSRTGSTTYEQY
V: TRBV15; CDR3: ATSSPGGTALLSIAKARETQY
V: TRBV4-3; CDR3: ASSQDRAGGGGYT
V: TRBV6-1; CDR3: ASGAGHITETQY
V: TRBV11-3; CDR3: ASSLNQYTEAF
V: TRBV6-4; CDR3: ASSDSGTYNEQF
V: TRBV7-7; CDR3: ASSSGQETQY
V: TRBV9; CDR3: ASSNQGAQGEQY
V: TRBV9; CDR3: ASSTRAGDHGYT
V: TRBV7-8; CDR3: AATTGTAGGTYEQY
V: TRBV25-1; CDR3: ASSEVGSSSYNEQF
V: TRBV4-2; CDR3: ASSQDVFDSTDTQY
V: TRBV11-2; CDR3: ASSRAWTEAF
V: TRBV4-3; CDR3: ASSQDRNRDGTDTQY
V: TRBV7-8; CDR3: ASYEQRGNNEQF
V: TRBV6-6; CDR3: ASSNRLAGGYEQY
V: TRBV5-6; CDR3: ASTWSGTGRD
V: TRBV5-1; CDR3: ASSFSGASNQPQH
V: TRBV7-6; CDR3: ASSPNSNQPQH
V: TRBV4-2; CDR3: ASSHGLTNYGYT
V: TRBV7-9; CDR3: ASSFPQGLGEVEQF
V: TRBV6-1; CDR3: ASSLITSNQPQH
V: TRBV9; CDR3: ASRDTGDYGYT
V: TRBV28; CDR3: ASSGQAIGQKNIQY
V: TRBV7-2; CDR3: ASRTGGYTGELF
V: TRBV5-1; CDR3: ASSLARNTEAF
V: TRBV7-9; CDR3: ASSLVNTEAF
V: TRBV27; CDR3: ASSETRMVSYEQF
V: TRBV2; CDR3: ASRLGINTGELF
V: TRBV12-5; CDR3: ASGFGTSDSYNEQF
V: TRBV4-2; CDR3: ASSPPAGLEKLF
V: TRBV7-9; CDR3: ASSLEDEAEKLF
V: TRBV13; CDR3: ASSLFPQRGTDTQY
V: TRBV7-9; CDR3: ASSSTGPYSGANVLT
V: TRBV15; CDR3: ATSRDRTKGLEQY
V: TRBV30; CDR3: AWGGQGGEKLF
V: TRBV6-6; CDR3: ASSWVTSGGTDTQY
V: TRBV27; CDR3: ASSSRDGSDSYT
V: TRBV4-3; CDR3: ASSQNRDRGLILFTYNEQF
V: TRBV27; CDR3: ASSLSGQGLSGELF
V: TRBV5-6; CDR3: ASSPAGPDGYT
V: TRBV7-8; CDR3: ASSLRVHPYEQY